A single TCR beta chain is shown here with its context. This clonotype has a handful of counts. The clone's antigen remains unknown. No clone much larger than this one lies a single base away; base qualities are absent. The source of the sample is a study of T-cell memory formation after mild COVID-19 (dated by TCRdb to the early 2020s). Describing the broader study: TCR sequence clusters from the two donors were found to be largely donor specific. Two young, previously healthy adult volunteers, one female and one male, were included in the cohort. T-cell clones expanding and contracting after mild COVID-19 in two donors were tracked by longitudinal TCRalpha and TCRbeta repertoire sequencing.

Here is what the overall study found, with its caveats: The study included only a couple of mild cases, and larger cohorts that include severe cases with pre-infection samples were judged to be necessary. From day 15 to 85, contracting clones showed balanced CD4/CD8 phenotypes, whereas a second wave of clones that expanded from day 15 to 37 leaned towards CD4+. SARS-CoV-2 specificity was not confirmed for the second-wave clones peaking on day 37. Some responding clones were found in pre-infection memory, which suggests that pre-existing cross-reactive memory T cells took part in the SARS-CoV-2 response. Contracting CD4+ clones appeared mostly in the CM and EM memory subsets, whereas CD8+ clones were enriched in EMRA.

PBMCs were isolated by Ficoll-Paque density gradient centrifugation. Sequencing relied on an Illumina NovaSeq 6000. Using 5'RACE with constant-segment primers, TCRalpha and TCRbeta cDNA libraries were constructed, with sample barcodes and unique molecular identifiers added in the process. Trizol reagent was used to extract RNA from every sample. The libraries were amplified in two PCR steps, and the second step added a second sample barcode and Illumina TruSeq adapters. Sequencing of the libraries was done on an Illumina NovaSeq, producing 2 x 150 bp paired-end reads. The original methods were these. Reads were demultiplexed and collapsed into UMI-guided consensus sequences with migec v1.2.7. With mixcr v2.1.11, UMI consensuses were aligned to TRA and TRB V and J templates and assembled into clonotypes. A clonotype was counted as expanded or contracted only if both edgeR and NoisET called the change significant, with noise models trained on biological replicates. For edgeR calls, the thresholds were a false discovery rate-adjusted p below 0.01 and a log2 fold-change of 1. PCA with hierarchical clustering of max-normalized trajectories of the 1000 most abundant clonotypes was used as exploratory dynamics analysis. The CD4 or CD8 phenotype of responding clones was assigned using the separately sequenced CD4+ and CD8+ repertoires. Clones were called with MiXCR by TCRdb after fastp trimmed the public reads at Q25, and only in-frame beta chains were retained. One record per CDR3 amino acid sequence lists the most common genes and DNA. The V and J calls and clone size come from TCRdb's table, not from the authors' own analysis. For this sample there are 280,000 or so distinct CDR3 sequences; 7.5% to 9.5% appear just once. Approximately 23% of the sample rests with the top ten.

The germline V gene sets CDR1 to MGHRA and CDR2 to YSYEKL. The junction shows trimming of 4 bases on V and 0 bases on J, plus 12 bases between the germline ends. Including cysteine and phenylalanine, the CDR3 has 15 amino acids. Kept here is only the CDR3 DNA, which spans 45 bases and is read in frame from base 1. The TCR sequence derives from a man between 18 and 29 years old who had mild COVID-19 (a few samples of this study predate the infection). The sample titles of this study are shuffled in the database, so cell type and time point are left out; the donor was told from shared clones. What was sequenced was PBMCs or a T cell subset sorted from them (not recorded which). The rearranged chain carries TRBV4-1 and TRBJ1-1; tentative D gene TRBD1, with 6 bases matching. Read as DNA, the sequence is TGCGCCAGCAGCCCCCCGAACAGGGTGAACACTGAAGCTTTCTTT. This codes for CASSPPNRVNTEAFF.